This T cell receptor beta chain was identified during a study of long-term antiretroviral therapy in people with HIV. Germline V gene data show CDR1 as MNHNS and CDR2 as SASEGT. CDR3 length: 14 residues. The V end was cut by 11 bases, the J end by 4 bases, with 20 bases between. Version v3.0 of the immunoSEQ assay ran at survey level. The table came from immunoSEQ multiplex PCR; TCRdb's copy has only in-frame clones and leaves some out. The sample consists of about 20,000 clones, around 81% of them appearing once. This sequence originates from a woman in her 30s with HIV. V is TRBV6-1 and J is TRBJ1-1; weak D call: TRBD1 (6 bases). Sequenced here: unsorted PBMCs, sampled 2.9 years after starting antiretroviral therapy. DNA of the CDR3: TGTGCCGGACGTACTCCACAGGGACCCACTGAAGCTTTCTTT. Its protein is CAGRTPQGPTEAFF.